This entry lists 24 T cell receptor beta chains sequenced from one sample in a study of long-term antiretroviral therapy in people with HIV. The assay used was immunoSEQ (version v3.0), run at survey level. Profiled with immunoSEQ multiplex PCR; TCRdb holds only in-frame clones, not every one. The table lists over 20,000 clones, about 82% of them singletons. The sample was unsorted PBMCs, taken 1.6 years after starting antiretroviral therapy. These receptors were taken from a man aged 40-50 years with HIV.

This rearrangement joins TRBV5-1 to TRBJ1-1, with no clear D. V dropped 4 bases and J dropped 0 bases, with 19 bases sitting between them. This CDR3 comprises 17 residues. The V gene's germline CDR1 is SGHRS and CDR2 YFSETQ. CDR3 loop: CASSPDGYSNMNTEAFF. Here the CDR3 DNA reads TGCGCCAGCAGCCCGGACGGCTATAGCAATATGAACACTGAAGCTTTCTTT.

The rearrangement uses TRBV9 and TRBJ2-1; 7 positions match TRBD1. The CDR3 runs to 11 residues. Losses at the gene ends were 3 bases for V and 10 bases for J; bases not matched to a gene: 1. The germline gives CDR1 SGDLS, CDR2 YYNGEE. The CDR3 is CASSGQGEQFF. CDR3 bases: TGTGCCAGCAGCGGACAGGGCGAGCAGTTCTTC.

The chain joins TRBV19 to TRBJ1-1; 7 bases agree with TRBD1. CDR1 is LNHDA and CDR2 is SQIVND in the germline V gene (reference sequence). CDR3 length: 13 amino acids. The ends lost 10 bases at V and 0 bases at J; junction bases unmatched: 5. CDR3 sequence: CATSTGMNTEAFF. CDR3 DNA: TGTGCCACTTCGACAGGGATGAACACTGAAGCTTTCTTT. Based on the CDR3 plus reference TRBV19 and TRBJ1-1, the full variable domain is DGGITQSPKYLFRKEGQNVTLSCEQNLNHDAMYWYRQDPGQGLRLIYYSQIVNDFQKGDIAEGYSVSREKKESFPLTVTSAQKNPTAFYLCATSTGMNTEAFFGQGTRLTVV.

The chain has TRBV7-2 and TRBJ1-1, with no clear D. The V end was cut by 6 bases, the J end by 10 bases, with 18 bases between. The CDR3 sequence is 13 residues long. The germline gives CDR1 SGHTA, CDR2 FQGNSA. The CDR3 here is CASRKEYGIGAFF. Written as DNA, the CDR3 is TGTGCCAGCAGGAAAGAATACGGGATCGGAGCTTTCTTT.

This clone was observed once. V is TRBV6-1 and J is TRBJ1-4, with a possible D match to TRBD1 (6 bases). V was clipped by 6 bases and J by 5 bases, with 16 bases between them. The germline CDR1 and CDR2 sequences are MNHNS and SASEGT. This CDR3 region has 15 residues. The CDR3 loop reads CASSEAGHLNEKLFF. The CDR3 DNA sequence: TGTGCCAGCAGCGAGGCGGGACACCTGAATGAAAAACTGTTTTTT.

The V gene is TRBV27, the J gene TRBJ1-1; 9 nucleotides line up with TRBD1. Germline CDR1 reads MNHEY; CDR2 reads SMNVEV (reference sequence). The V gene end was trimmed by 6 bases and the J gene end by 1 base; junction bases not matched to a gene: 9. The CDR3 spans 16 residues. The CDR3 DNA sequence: TGTGCCAGCAGGTCCGGGACAGGGTATTGGAACACTGAAGCTTTCTTT. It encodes CASRSGTGYWNTEAFF.

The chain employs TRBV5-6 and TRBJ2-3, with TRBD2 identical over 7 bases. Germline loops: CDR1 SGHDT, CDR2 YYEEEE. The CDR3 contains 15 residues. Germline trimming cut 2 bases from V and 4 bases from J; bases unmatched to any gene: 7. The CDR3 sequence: CASSLPGTTADTQYF. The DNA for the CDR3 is TGTGCCAGCAGCTTACCTGGGACTACGGCAGATACGCAGTATTTT. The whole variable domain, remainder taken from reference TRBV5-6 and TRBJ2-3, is DAGVTQSPTHLIKTRGQQVTLRCSPKSGHDTVSWYQQALGQGPQFIFQYYEEEERQRGNFPDRFSGHQFPNYSSELNVNALLLGDSALYLCASSLPGTTADTQYFGPGTRLTVL.

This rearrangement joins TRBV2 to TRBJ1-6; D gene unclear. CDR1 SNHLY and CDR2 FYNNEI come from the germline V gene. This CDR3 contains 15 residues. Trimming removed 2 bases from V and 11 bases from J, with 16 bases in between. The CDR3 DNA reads TGTGCCAGCAGTGAACAGGCGGGCGGAGTGCCACCCCTCCACTTT. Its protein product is CASSEQAGGVPPLHF.

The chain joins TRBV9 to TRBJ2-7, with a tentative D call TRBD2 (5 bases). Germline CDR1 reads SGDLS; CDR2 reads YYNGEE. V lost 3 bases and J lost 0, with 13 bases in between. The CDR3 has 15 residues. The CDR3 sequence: CASSATGLSSYEQYF. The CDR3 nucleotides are TGTGCCAGCAGCGCAACTGGACTGAGCTCCTACGAGCAGTACTTC.

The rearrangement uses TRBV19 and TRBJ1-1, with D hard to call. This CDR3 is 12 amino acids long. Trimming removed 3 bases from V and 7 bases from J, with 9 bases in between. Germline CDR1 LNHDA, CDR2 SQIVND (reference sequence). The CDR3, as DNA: TGTGCCAGTAGTATCCCAGGTAATGAAGCTTTCTTT. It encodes CASSIPGNEAFF.

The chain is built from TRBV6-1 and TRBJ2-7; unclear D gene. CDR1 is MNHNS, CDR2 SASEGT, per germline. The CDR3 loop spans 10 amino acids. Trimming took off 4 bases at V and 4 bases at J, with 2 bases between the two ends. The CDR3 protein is CASSVYEQYF. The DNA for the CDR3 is TGTGCCAGCAGTGTGTACGAGCAGTACTTC.

The CDR3 region has the DNA TGTGCCAGCGTCGAGGGCGGGGGACCTTCCTACGAGCAGTACTTC. This gives the protein CASVEGGGPSYEQYF. The rearrangement links TRBV28 to TRBJ2-7; 7 bases fit TRBD2. Germline V gives CDR1 MDHEN, CDR2 SYDVKM. The V gene end was trimmed by 8 bases and the J gene end by 1 base; junction bases not matched to a gene: 11. The CDR3 is 15 amino acids.

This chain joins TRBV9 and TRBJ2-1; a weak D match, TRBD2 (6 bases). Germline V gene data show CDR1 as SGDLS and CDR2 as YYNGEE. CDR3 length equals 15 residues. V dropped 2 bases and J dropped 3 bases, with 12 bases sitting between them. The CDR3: CASSVELADYNEQFF. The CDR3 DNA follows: TGTGCCAGCAGCGTGGAACTAGCAGACTACAATGAGCAGTTCTTC.

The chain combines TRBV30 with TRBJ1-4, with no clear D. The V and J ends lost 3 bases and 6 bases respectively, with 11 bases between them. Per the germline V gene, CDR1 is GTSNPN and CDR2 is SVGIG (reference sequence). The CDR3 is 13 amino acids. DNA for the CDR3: TGTGCCTGGAGGTCCAGGCTCGATGAAAAACTGTTTTTT. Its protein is CAWRSRLDEKLFF.

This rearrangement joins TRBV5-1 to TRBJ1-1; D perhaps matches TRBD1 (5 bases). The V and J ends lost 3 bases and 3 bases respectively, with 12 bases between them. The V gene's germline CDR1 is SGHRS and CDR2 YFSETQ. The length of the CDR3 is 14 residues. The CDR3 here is CASSSRVRDTEAFF. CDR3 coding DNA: TGCGCCAGCAGCTCCAGGGTGAGGGACACTGAAGCTTTCTTT.

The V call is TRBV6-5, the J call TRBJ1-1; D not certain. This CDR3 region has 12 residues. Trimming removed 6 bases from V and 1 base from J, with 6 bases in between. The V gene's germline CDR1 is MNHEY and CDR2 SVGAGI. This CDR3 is CASSGPNTEAFF. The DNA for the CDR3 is TGTGCCAGCAGCGGACCGAACACTGAAGCTTTCTTT.

CDR3 sequence (DNA): TGTGCCAGCAGCCGTAGCGGGAGAGGCACAGATACGCAGTATTTT. The encoded protein is CASSRSGRGTDTQYF. The chain links TRBV11-2 to TRBJ2-3; 9 nucleotides align to TRBD2. Losses at the gene ends were 5 bases for V and 1 base for J; bases not matched to a gene: 4. CDR3 length: 15 amino acids. Germline V gene lookup returns CDR1 SGHAT and CDR2 FQNNGV.

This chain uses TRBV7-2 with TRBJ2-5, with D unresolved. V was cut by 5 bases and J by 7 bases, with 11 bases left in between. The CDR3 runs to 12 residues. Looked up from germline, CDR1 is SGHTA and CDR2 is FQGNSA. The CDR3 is CASSGTKWTQYF. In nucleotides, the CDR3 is TGTGCCAGCAGCGGAACAAAGTGGACCCAGTACTTC.

This CDR3 reads CASSIPGGHEAFF. The CDR3 DNA reads TGTGCCAGTAGTATACCAGGGGGCCATGAAGCTTTCTTT. This chain uses TRBV19 with TRBJ1-1, with 8 bases matching TRBD1. The germline V gene has CDR1 LNHDA and CDR2 SQIVND (reference sequence). V gave up 2 bases and J gave up 7 bases; unmatched junction bases: 3. CDR3 length equals 13 residues.

The CDR3 spells CASSVEWDPLSSTDTQYF. CDR3 bases: TGTGCCAGCAGCGTAGAGTGGGACCCCTTATCTAGCACAGATACGCAGTATTTT. This chain connects TRBV9 to TRBJ2-3, with D perhaps matching TRBD1 or TRBD2 (5 bases each). CDR1 and CDR2 (germline): SGDLS, YYNGEE. Trimming left V 0 bases short and J 0 bases short, with 17 bases between. The CDR3 runs 18 residues.

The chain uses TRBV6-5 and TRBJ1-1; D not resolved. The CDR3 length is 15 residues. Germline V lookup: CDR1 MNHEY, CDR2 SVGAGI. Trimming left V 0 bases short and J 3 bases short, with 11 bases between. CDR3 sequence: CASSYSPSSHTEAFF. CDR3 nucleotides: TGTGCCAGCAGTTACTCTCCATCCAGCCACACTGAAGCTTTCTTT.

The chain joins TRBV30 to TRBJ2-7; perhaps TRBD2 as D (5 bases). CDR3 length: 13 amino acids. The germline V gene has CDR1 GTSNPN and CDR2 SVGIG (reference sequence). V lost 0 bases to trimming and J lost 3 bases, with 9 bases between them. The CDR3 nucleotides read TGTGCCTGGAGTGTACACGGGGTCTACGAGCAGTACTTC. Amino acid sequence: CAWSVHGVYEQYF.

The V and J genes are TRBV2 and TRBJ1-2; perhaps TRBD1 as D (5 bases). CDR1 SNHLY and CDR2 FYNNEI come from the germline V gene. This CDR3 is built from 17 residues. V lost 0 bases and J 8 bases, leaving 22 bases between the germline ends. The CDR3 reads CASSEAFGGGVVSGYTF. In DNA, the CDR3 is TGTGCCAGCAGTGAAGCTTTTGGTGGAGGGGTTGTTAGCGGCTACACCTTC.

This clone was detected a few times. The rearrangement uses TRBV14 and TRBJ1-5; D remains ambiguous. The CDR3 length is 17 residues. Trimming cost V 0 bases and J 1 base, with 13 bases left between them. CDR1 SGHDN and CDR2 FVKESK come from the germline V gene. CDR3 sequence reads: CASSQDWMTLSNQPQHF. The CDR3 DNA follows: TGTGCCAGCAGCCAAGATTGGATGACATTAAGCAATCAGCCCCAGCATTTT.